The 28 T cell receptor beta chains presented below share a single source sample, sequenced in a study of blood T cells in healthy people across ages. Sample-barcoded 5' priming and a J-beta primer mix drove a second PCR of about 7 to 11 cycles. TCRdb analysed the 5' RACE reads with MiXCR anew, one entry per CDR3 protein. The sample contains 1.5 million to 2 million distinct CDR3 sequences, about 32% of which appear only once. Specimen: blood. Receptors were obtained from a woman aged 25-40 years in good health.

This clonotype was observed once. At one boundary the junction diverges from the germline segment, which might be a read error. The chain's CDR3 is CSARGQGLAVGYAFF. CDR3 nucleotide sequence: TGCAGCGCTAGAGGACAGGGGTTAGCTGTTGGGTACGCTTTCTTT. V is TRBV20-1 and J is TRBJ1-1; 9 bases align to TRBD1. Germline values: CDR1 DFQATT, CDR2 SNEGSKA (reference sequence). This CDR3 spans 15 amino acids.

This clonotype was seen once. The V call is TRBV5-5, the J call TRBJ2-7; no firm D call. CDR3 length equals 14 residues. Germline V gene data show CDR1 as SGHKS and CDR2 as YYEKEE (reference sequence). Trimming removed 1 base at V and 2 bases at J, with 10 bases between. This CDR3 is CASSLWGSTYEQYF. DNA for the CDR3: TGTGCCAGCAGCTTGTGGGGTAGTACCTACGAGCAGTACTTC.

The rearrangement joins TRBV25-1 to TRBJ1-6; unclear D gene. From germline, CDR1 is MGHDK and CDR2 SYGVNS. V lost 1 base, J lost 10 bases, and 5 bases lay in between. CDR3 length: 12 amino acids. The CDR3 DNA follows: TGTGCCAGCAGTGAATGGGTCTCACCCCTCCACTTT. Encoded protein: CASSEWVSPLHF.

The table lists this clonotype with a few counts. The V gene is TRBV30, the J gene TRBJ2-7; D gene ambiguous. Trimming left V 1 base short and J 1 base short, with 17 bases between. This CDR3 spans 16 amino acids. Germline loops: CDR1 GTSNPN, CDR2 SVGIG (reference sequence). The CDR3 reads CAWSGLRRQSSYEQYF. CDR3 DNA sequence: TGTGCCTGGAGTGGACTTCGGCGGCAGTCTTCCTACGAGCAGTACTTC. The complete variable domain, with remaining parts taken from reference TRBV30 and TRBJ2-7, reads SQTIHQWPATLVQPVGSPLSLECTVEGTSNPNLYWYRQAAGRGLQLLFYSVGIGQISSEVPQNLSASRPQDRQFILSSKKLLLSDSGFYLCAWSGLRRQSSYEQYFGPGTRLTVT.

This chain links TRBV27 with TRBJ2-7, with 8 nucleotides matching TRBD2. The CDR3 contains 14 residues. The germline CDR1 and CDR2 sequences are MNHEY and SMNVEV (reference sequence). J was trimmed by 2 bases and V by 6 bases; bases with no gene match: 6. The CDR3 region has the DNA TGTGCCAGCAGATTAGGACTAGCAACCTACGAGCAGTACTTC. Protein sequence: CASRLGLATYEQYF.

Only a few counts were recorded for this clonotype. The rearrangement uses TRBV27 and TRBJ2-7, with TRBD2 as a possible D gene (6 bases). The CDR3 is 14 amino acids. The V end was cut by 6 bases, the J end by 1 base, with 13 bases between. Germline V lookup: CDR1 MNHEY, CDR2 SMNVEV (reference sequence). The CDR3 here is CASSVTGTSYEQYF. The DNA for the CDR3 is TGTGCCAGCAGCGTCACCGGGACTTCCTACGAGCAGTACTTC.

The chain joins TRBV7-3 to TRBJ1-2, with 8 bases identical to TRBD1. This CDR3 spans 15 amino acids. CDR1 and CDR2 (germline): SGHTA, FQGTGA. Trimming cost V 0 bases and J 7 bases; bases outside gene matches: 7. The CDR3 coding sequence is TGTGCCAGCAGCTTAACGGCAGGGGGCAAGGGTGGCTACACCTTC. Translating gives CASSLTAGGKGGYTF.

A few counts support this clonotype. This chain joins TRBV7-9 and TRBJ2-7; TRBD2 aligns across 8 bases. The trim removed 2 bases at V and 4 bases at J, leaving 7 bases unmatched. This CDR3 is 15 amino acids long. Germline CDR1 and CDR2: SEHNR and FQNEAQ (reference sequence). The CDR3 loop is CASSLPPGLGYEQYF. The CDR3 nucleotides are TGTGCCAGCAGCTTACCTCCGGGACTAGGTTACGAGCAGTACTTC.

A note on this clonotype: A read error may produce the germline difference seen at one junction end. The CDR3 spells CARRDAAGETQYF. Written as DNA, the CDR3 is TGTGCCCGGAGGGACGCGGCCGGGGAGACCCAGTACTTC. The chain links TRBV30 to TRBJ2-7; tentatively, D is TRBD2 (6 bases). The tail of the sequence fits TRBJ2-5 better, so the J call may be wrong. Germline V gene lookup returns CDR1 GTSNPN and CDR2 SVGIG (reference sequence). The CDR3 has 13 amino acids.

The rearrangement uses TRBV10-3 and TRBJ2-1; tentatively, D is TRBD1 or TRBD2 (5 bases each). The CDR3 loop spans 15 amino acids. CDR1 is ENHRY, CDR2 SYGVKD, per germline. V was trimmed by 6 bases and J by 2 bases, leaving 14 bases between them. This chain's CDR3 is CAIRVTEGAYNEQFF. Here the CDR3 DNA reads TGTGCCATCAGGGTGACAGAGGGCGCCTACAATGAGCAGTTCTTC.

This clonotype occurred once. The CDR3 here is CASSDSGNTDTQYF. The DNA for the CDR3 is TGTGCCAGCAGTGACAGCGGGAACACAGATACGCAGTATTTT. The rearrangement uses TRBV6-1 and TRBJ2-3; TRBD2 matches at 7 bases. CDR1 is MNHNS, CDR2 SASEGT, per germline. V lost 3 bases to trimming and J lost 2 bases; unmatched junction nucleotides: 2. The CDR3 covers 14 residues.

This clonotype has more than one count but fewer than ten. The J gene is TRBJ2-7, the V gene TRBV20-1, with 10 bases identical to TRBD2. Trimming took 0 bases from V and 5 from J; bases not matched to a gene: 10. The CDR3 has 16 residues. The V gene's germline CDR1 is DFQATT and CDR2 SNEGSKA (reference sequence). CDR3 DNA sequence: TGCAGTGCTAGAGAGCCAAAGCGGGAGGGCCTGAACGAGCAGTACTTC. Translation gives CSAREPKREGLNEQYF.

This clonotype was counted at least ten times. The chain recombines TRBV6-2 or TRBV6-3 with TRBJ2-7; D gene unclear. V was cut by 6 bases and J by 4 bases, with 10 bases left in between. Looked up from germline, CDR1 is MNHEY and CDR2 is SVGEGT. This CDR3 has 12 amino acids. Here the CDR3 reads CASSKVGYEQYF. The CDR3 DNA reads as TGTGCCAGCAGCAAAGTAGGGTACGAGCAGTACTTC.

This chain links TRBV20-1 with TRBJ2-2; 7 nucleotides match TRBD1. V lost 0 bases and J lost 5; bases outside the gene matches: 6. Germline assignment: CDR1 DFQATT and CDR2 SNEGSKA (reference sequence). The length of the CDR3 is 15 residues. CDR3 coding DNA: TGCAGTGCTAGAGATGAACAGGGGATTACCGGGGAGCTGTTTTTT. The encoded protein is CSARDEQGITGELFF.

The chain uses TRBV5-1 and TRBJ2-1, with D unresolved. V lost 3 bases to trimming and J lost 1 base, with 20 bases between them. The CDR3 loop spans 18 amino acids. CDR1 SGHRS and CDR2 YFSETQ come from the germline V gene. The CDR3 spells CASSSGAMAGSSYNEQFF. The CDR3 DNA sequence: TGCGCCAGCAGCTCCGGTGCGATGGCAGGTTCGTCCTACAATGAGCAGTTCTTC.

The J gene is TRBJ2-1, the V gene TRBV20-1; perhaps TRBD2 as D (5 bases). This CDR3 has 13 residues. Germline V gene data show CDR1 as DFQATT and CDR2 as SNEGSKA (reference sequence). Between the trimmed V and J ends, which lost 3 bases and 5 bases, there was a span of 11 bases. The CDR3 DNA follows: TGCAGTGCTAGTCTCCCGACTAACAATGAGCAGTTCTTC. This codes for CSASLPTNNEQFF.

The chain has TRBV7-9 and TRBJ1-1; 7 bases are a match to TRBD1. V lost 4 bases and J lost 6; bases outside the gene matches: 14. Germline lookup yields CDR1 SEHNR and CDR2 FQNEAQ (reference sequence). The CDR3 has 16 amino acids. The CDR3, as DNA: TGTGCCAGCAGCTCACCTTCTACAGGGGCTGGGGCTGAAGCTTTCTTT. It translates to CASSSPSTGAGAEAFF. The full variable domain, in which reference TRBV7-9 and TRBJ1-1 provide the parts outside the CDR3, is DTGVSQNPRHKITKRGQNVTFRCDPISEHNRLYWYRQTLGQGPEFLTYFQNEAQLEKSRLLSDRFSAERPKGSFSTLEIQRTEQGDSAMYLCASSSPSTGAGAEAFFGQGTRLTVV.

This clonotype was observed a few times. This chain connects TRBV5-6 to TRBJ2-2; D might be TRBD1 (5 bases). The CDR3 sequence is 14 residues long. Trimming stripped 7 bases from V and 0 bases from J, with 10 bases between. The germline CDR1 and CDR2 sequences are SGHDT and YYEEEE. For the CDR3, the DNA is TGTGCCAGCCAACAGGAAGCGAACACCGGGGAGCTGTTTTTT. Protein sequence: CASQQEANTGELFF.

This chain connects TRBV6-1 to TRBJ2-6; 8 bases are shared with TRBD1. This CDR3 is built from 15 residues. V gave up 8 bases and J gave up 2 bases; unmatched junction bases: 5. From germline, CDR1 is MNHNS and CDR2 SASEGT. The CDR3 here is CASFKQGAGANVLTF. CDR3 sequence (DNA): TGTGCCAGCTTTAAACAGGGGGCTGGGGCCAACGTCCTGACTTTC.

This clonotype has more than one count but fewer than ten. The chain links TRBV4-1 to TRBJ1-2; TRBD1 agrees at 10 bases. V shed 0 bases, J shed 7 bases, and the junction held 5 bases outside the gene matches. Germline V lookup: CDR1 MGHRA, CDR2 YSYEKL. The CDR3 spans 15 residues. CDR3: CASSQDIGTGAGYTF. The DNA for the CDR3 is TGCGCCAGCAGCCAAGATATCGGGACAGGGGCTGGCTACACCTTC.

This clonotype occurred many times. The CDR3 DNA reads as TGCGCCAGCAGCCCGGGCCCGGGCTCCTACGAGCAGTACTTC. Amino acids: CASSPGPGSYEQYF. The chain is built from TRBV4-1 and TRBJ2-7; no reliable D call. V dropped 4 bases and J dropped 0 bases, with 10 bases sitting between them. Germline CDR1 MGHRA, CDR2 YSYEKL. The CDR3 consists of 14 residues.

The chain combines TRBV20-1 with TRBJ2-7, with D tentatively TRBD2 (5 bases). Trimming cost V 5 bases and J 1 base, with 12 bases left between them. The CDR3 sequence is 13 residues long. Germline assignment: CDR1 DFQATT and CDR2 SNEGSKA (reference sequence). The CDR3 DNA reads as TGCAGTGCTCCCTCCGGGGTTTCCTACGAGCAGTACTTC. Its protein is CSAPSGVSYEQYF.

The CDR3 DNA reads as TGTGCCTGGAGTAGCAATTCCAATTCACCCCTCCACTTT. Its protein product is CAWSSNSNSPLHF. This chain joins TRBV30 and TRBJ1-6; unclear D gene. CDR1 is GTSNPN, CDR2 SVGIG, per germline (reference sequence). The CDR3 is made up of 13 amino acids. Between the trimmed V and J ends, which lost 2 bases and 7 bases, there was a span of 9 bases.

The CDR3 protein is CASSYSPGQGASGANVLTF. CDR3 DNA: TGTGCCAGCAGCTACTCTCCGGGACAGGGGGCGTCTGGGGCCAACGTCCTGACTTTC. The chain couples TRBV7-9 to TRBJ2-6; 12 nucleotides align to TRBD1. The length of the CDR3 is 19 residues. The junction had 8 bases not matched to a gene; V was cut back by 4 bases and J by 1 base. CDR1 SEHNR and CDR2 FQNEAQ come from the germline V gene (reference sequence).

This clonotype has just a few counts. V gene TRBV9 combines with J gene TRBJ2-1; TRBD2 matches at 13 bases. CDR1 SGDLS and CDR2 YYNGEE come from the germline V gene. With 0 bases clipped from V and 1 base from J, the junction kept 4 bases outside the gene matches. The CDR3 runs to 18 residues. CDR3 region: CASSVGGTSGASYNEQFF. The CDR3 DNA reads as TGTGCCAGCAGCGTAGGAGGGACTAGCGGGGCGTCCTACAATGAGCAGTTCTTC. Filled out from reference TRBV9 and TRBJ2-1, the complete variable domain reads DSGVTQTPKHLITATGQRVTLRCSPRSGDLSVYWYQQSLDQGLQFLIQYYNGEERAKGNILERFSAQQFPDLHSELNLSSLELGDSALYFCASSVGGTSGASYNEQFFGPGTRLTVL.

DNA for the CDR3: TGTGCCAGCAGGCCCTCAGGACTAGGAGTGTGGTTCTTC. This encodes CASRPSGLGVWFF. This rearrangement joins TRBV2 to TRBJ2-1, with 7 nucleotides matching TRBD2. Germline V gene data show CDR1 as SNHLY and CDR2 as FYNNEI. The V and J ends lost 6 bases and 15 bases, in that order; junction bases with no gene match: 14. The CDR3 covers 13 residues.

The genes are TRBV7-9 and TRBJ1-2; no clear D gene. Per the germline V gene, CDR1 is SEHNR and CDR2 is FQNEAQ (reference sequence). CDR3 size: 17 residues. Trimming removed 5 bases from V and 0 bases from J, with 19 bases in between. The CDR3 nucleotides are TGTGCCAGCAGCCAAACTGGCCACCTCAAGGCTAACTATGGCTACACCTTC. Protein product: CASSQTGHLKANYGYTF.

To note about this clonotype: At one end the junction does not follow the germline gene, possibly because of a read error. V usage is TRBV4-2 and J usage is TRBJ2-3, with D perhaps matching TRBD1 (6 bases). In germline, CDR1 is LGHNA, CDR2 YNFKEQ. This CDR3 is built from 14 residues. The chain's CDR3 is CASSQVRGTDAQYF. CDR3 DNA sequence: TGTGCCAGCAGCCAAGTCAGGGGTACAGATGCGCAGTATTTT.